There are a few counts of the clone carrying this T cell receptor beta chain. Amplification of TCR beta used genomic DNA extracted from peripheral blood. This record comes from a study of T cell repertoires in aging, cancer and after chemotherapy. Study-wide background: Donors were grouped into six age bands spanning 30 or younger through 70 or older.

A mixed TRB-A/B primer pool amplified rearranged TRB by multiplex touch-down PCR. TCRdb fed the multiplex PCR reads into MiXCR, producing one record per CDR3 protein. The repertoire has roughly 4,600 distinct CDR3 sequences, 55% to 70% of them found once; the top ten carry roughly 7.9%. Germline CDR1 and CDR2: SGHTA and FQGNSA. V was cut by 5 bases and J by 4 bases, with 23 bases left in between. The CDR3 covers 17 residues. V is TRBV7-2 and J is TRBJ1-2, with D possibly TRBD1 on 5 matching bases. Sequencing was done on a sample of blood. This TCR came from a human donor with a solid tumor. CDR3 residues: CASSDVAGHSLIYGYTF. The CDR3 bases are TGTGCCAGCAGCGACGTGGCAGGGCACTCCCTTATCTATGGCTACACCTTC.